The table lists the clone carrying this T cell receptor beta chain with a few counts. What it binds is unknown. A second PCR of roughly 7 to 11 cycles used a sample-barcoded 5' primer and a J-beta primer mix. Each of the samples gave a minimum of 3 million paired-end reads that contained CDR3. TCRdb passed the 5' RACE reads through MiXCR, listing each CDR3 protein once. The sample includes 870,000 or so distinct CDR3 sequences, 29% of them seen just once. The sample, about 9.2 milliliters of peripheral blood, was drawn from each donor. V was cut by 1 base and J by 10 bases, with 8 bases left in between. This CDR3 has 11 residues. From germline, CDR1 is GTSNPN and CDR2 SVGIG (reference sequence). These data belong to a study of blood T cells in healthy people across ages. In the study overall: T cells yielded about one barcoded beta molecule per two cells through template switching.

Study-wide results and caveats: Using unsorted PBMCs precluded a conclusive naive versus antigen-experienced comparison.

Sequencing was carried out using blood. J is TRBJ2-1 and V is TRBV30, with unresolved D. This TCR derives from a woman aged 80 or over in good health. The CDR3 loop reads CAWSEAVEQFF. In nucleotides, the CDR3 is TGTGCCTGGAGTGAGGCGGTGGAGCAGTTCTTC.